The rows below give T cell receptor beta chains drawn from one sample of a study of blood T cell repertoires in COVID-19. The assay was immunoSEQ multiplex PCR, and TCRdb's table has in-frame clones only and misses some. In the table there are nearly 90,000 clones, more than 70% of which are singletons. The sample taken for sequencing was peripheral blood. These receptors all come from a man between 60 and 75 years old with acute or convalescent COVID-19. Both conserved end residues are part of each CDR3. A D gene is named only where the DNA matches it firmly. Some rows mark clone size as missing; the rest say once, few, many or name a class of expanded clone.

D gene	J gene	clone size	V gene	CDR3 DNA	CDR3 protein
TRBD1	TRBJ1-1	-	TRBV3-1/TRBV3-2	TGTGCCAGCAGCCGACAGGGGGCGGGCACTGAAGCTTTCTTT	CASSRQGAGTEAFF
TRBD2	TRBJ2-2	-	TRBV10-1	TGCGCCAGCAGCAGACTAGCGGGATCTCACGGGGAGCTGTTTTTT	CASSRLAGSHGELFF
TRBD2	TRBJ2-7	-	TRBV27	TGTGCCAGCCGCCGTAGCGGGAGGAGGAACGAGCAGTACTTC	CASRRSGRRNEQYF
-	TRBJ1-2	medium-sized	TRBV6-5	TGTGCCAGCACCAAAGGAGGCATAGGATATGGCTACACCTTC	CASTKGGIGYGYTF
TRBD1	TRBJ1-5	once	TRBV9	TGTGCCAGCAGCGTAGGTGACAGGGGTGGTGGTCACAATCAGCCCCAGCATTTT	CASSVGDRGGGHNQPQHF
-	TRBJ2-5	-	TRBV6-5	TGTGCCAGCGGCCCGGGGTACGCAGACCAAGAGACCCAGTACTTC	CASGPGYADQETQYF
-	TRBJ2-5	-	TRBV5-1	TGCGCCAGCAGCCGGGGACTCCAGCAAGAGACCCAGTACTTC	CASSRGLQQETQYF
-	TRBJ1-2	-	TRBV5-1	TGCGCCAGCAGCATCCGGGACATGGGGCATGGCTACACCTTC	CASSIRDMGHGYTF
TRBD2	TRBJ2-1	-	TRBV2	TGTGCCAGCAGTGAAAGGACTAGCGTTTACAATGAGCAGTTCTTC	CASSERTSVYNEQFF
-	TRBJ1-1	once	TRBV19	TGTGCCATCTTGGGGCGTCTGAACACTGAAGCTTTCTTT	CAILGRLNTEAFF
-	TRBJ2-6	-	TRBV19	TGTGCCAGTAGTATGAGAGGGAACTCTGGGGCCAACGTCCTGACTTTC	CASSMRGNSGANVLTF
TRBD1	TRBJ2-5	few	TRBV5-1	TGCGCCAGCAGCTCTTCCGGGACAGGGGGTCAAGAGACCCAGTACTTC	CASSSSGTGGQETQYF
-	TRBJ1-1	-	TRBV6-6	TGTGCCAGCAGTTACTCGATGGCGGGGAACACTGAAGCTTTCTTT	CASSYSMAGNTEAFF
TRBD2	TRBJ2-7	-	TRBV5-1	TGCGCCAGCAGGGCTGGACTAGCGGGAGACTACGAGCAGTACTTC	CASRAGLAGDYEQYF
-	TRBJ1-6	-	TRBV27	TGTGCCAGCAGACTAGGACAGATTAATTCACCCCTCCACTTT	CASRLGQINSPLHF
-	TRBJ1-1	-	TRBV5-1	TGCGCCAGCAGCTTGGCCCTAGGGAACACTGAAGCTTTCTTT	CASSLALGNTEAFF
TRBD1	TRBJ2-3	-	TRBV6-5	TGTGCCAGCAGTACTGGACAGGGACCAGATACGCAGTATTTT	CASSTGQGPDTQYF
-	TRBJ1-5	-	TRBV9	TGTGCCAGCAGCGTCACAGGGATGTGGCCCCAGCATTTT	CASSVTGMWPQHF
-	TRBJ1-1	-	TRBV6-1	TGTGCCAGCAGTGAAGCGAGGAGGGGCTCGAACACTGAAGCTTTCTTT	CASSEARRGSNTEAFF
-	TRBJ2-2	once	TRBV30	TGTGCCTGGAGTGCTAGTCCCGGGGAGCTGTTTTTT	CAWSASPGELFF
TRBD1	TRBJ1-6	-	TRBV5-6	TGTGCCAGCAGCCTACAGGGGGCAAATTCACCCCTCCACTTT	CASSLQGANSPLHF
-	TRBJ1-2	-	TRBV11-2	TGTGCCAGCAGCTTAAGGATCAGGGGCGGCGATGGCCACACCTTC	CASSLRIRGGDGHTF
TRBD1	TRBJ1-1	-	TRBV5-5	TGTGCCAGCAGCTCACAGGGGAGTACTGAAGCTTTCTTT	CASSSQGSTEAFF
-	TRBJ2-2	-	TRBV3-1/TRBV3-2	TGTGCCAGCAGCCAATTATCAGGGCCCGGGGAGCTGTTTTTT	CASSQLSGPGELFF
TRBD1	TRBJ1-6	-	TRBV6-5	TGTGCCAGCAGTTACTCAGGGACAGGGGATTCACCCCTCCACTTT	CASSYSGTGDSPLHF
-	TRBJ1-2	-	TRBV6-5	TGTGCCGGTGACGACCCCCTCGGGTTCTATGGCTACACCTTC	CAGDDPLGFYGYTF
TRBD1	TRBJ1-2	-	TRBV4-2	TGTGCCAGCAGCCAAGGAGCACAGGGGCAGGGCTACACCTTC	CASSQGAQGQGYTF
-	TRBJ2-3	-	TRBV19	TGTGCCAGTAGTATAGACCGGGAAGATACGCAGTATTTT	CASSIDREDTQYF
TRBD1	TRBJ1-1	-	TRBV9	TGTGCCAGCAGCGTAGGGGACAGGGACTTTGAAGCTTTCTTT	CASSVGDRDFEAFF
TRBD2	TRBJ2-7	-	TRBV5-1	TGCGCCAGCAGCCCGGTCGCTAGCGGGAGCAGGGAGCAGTACTTC	CASSPVASGSREQYF
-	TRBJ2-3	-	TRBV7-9	TGTGCCAGCAGCTTAGTAGCGCCCACAGATACGCAGTATTTT	CASSLVAPTDTQYF
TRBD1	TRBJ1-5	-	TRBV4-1	TGCGCCAGCAGCCAAGAACCCAGCAGGGACAGGCCCTCGTTTCCCCAGCATTTT	CASSQEPSRDRPSFPQHF
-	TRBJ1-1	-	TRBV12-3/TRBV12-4	TGTGCCAGCAGTTTCGCCGGTCGCGCTGAAGCTTTCTTT	CASSFAGRAEAFF
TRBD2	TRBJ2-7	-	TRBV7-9	TGTGCCAGCAGCTACATGGGACTAGCGGGTTCCTACGAGCAGTACTTC	CASSYMGLAGSYEQYF
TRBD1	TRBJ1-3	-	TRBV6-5	TGTGCCACCGGGACAGGGGCTTCTGGAAACACCATATATTTT	CATGTGASGNTIYF
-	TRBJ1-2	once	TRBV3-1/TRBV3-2	TGTGCCAGCAGCCAAGATCAGTTACGCGGCTACACCTTC	CASSQDQLRGYTF
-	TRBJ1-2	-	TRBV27	TGTGCCAGCAACCTAAGCCGCGGTACTAACTATGGCTACACCTTC	CASNLSRGTNYGYTF
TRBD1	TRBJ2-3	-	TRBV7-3	TGTGCCAGCAGCTTGGACAGGGGTCTAACAGATACGCAGTATTTT	CASSLDRGLTDTQYF
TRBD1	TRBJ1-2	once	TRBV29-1	TGCAGCGTGGGGGACAGTCTTTGGGGCTACACCTTC	CSVGDSLWGYTF
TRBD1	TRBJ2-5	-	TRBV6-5	TGTGCCAGCATCAAAGACAGGGGGGAGACCCAGTACTTC	CASIKDRGETQYF
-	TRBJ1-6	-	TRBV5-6	TGTGCCAGCAGCTTGGCTGGACTGTCCAATTCACCCCTCCACTTT	CASSLAGLSNSPLHF
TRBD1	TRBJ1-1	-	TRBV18	TGTGCCAGCTCACGGGACAGGGGCCCTAGGAACACTGAAGCTTTCTTT	CASSRDRGPRNTEAFF
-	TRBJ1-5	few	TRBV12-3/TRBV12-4	TGTGCCAGCACCCCAGGTGGCAATCAGCCCCAGCATTTT	CASTPGGNQPQHF
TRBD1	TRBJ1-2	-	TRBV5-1	TGCGCCAGCAGCCCCGGACAGGGAGGGTATGGCTACACCTTC	CASSPGQGGYGYTF
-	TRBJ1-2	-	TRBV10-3	TGTGCCATCAGTGAGTCGGCAGACTATGGCTACACCTTC	CAISESADYGYTF
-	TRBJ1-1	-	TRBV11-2	TGTGCCAGCAGCTTAGATGGGGGGATGAGGGGCACTGAAGCTTTCTTT	CASSLDGGMRGTEAFF
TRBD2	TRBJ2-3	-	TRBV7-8	TGTGCCAGCAGCTTAGTTCACTCGGGAGGGAGGAGAGATACGCAGTATTTT	CASSLVHSGGRRDTQYF
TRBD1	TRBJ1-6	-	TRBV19	TGTGCCAGTAGTTCCGGGACAGTGCATAATTCACCCCTCCACTTT	CASSSGTVHNSPLHF
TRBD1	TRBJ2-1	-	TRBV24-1	TGTGCCGCCGGGACAGGCAATGAGCAGTTCTTC	CAAGTGNEQFF
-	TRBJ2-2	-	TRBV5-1	TGCGCCAGCAGCTTGAATCCCTCCGGGGGTAGCGCCGGGGAGCTGTTTTTT	CASSLNPSGGSAGELFF
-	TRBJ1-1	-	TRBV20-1	TGCAGTGCTAGTGCAGGGAACACTGAAGCTTTCTTT	CSASAGNTEAFF
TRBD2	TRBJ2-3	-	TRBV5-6	TGTGCCAGCAGCCTTGGACTAGCGGGAACGGATACGCAGTATTTT	CASSLGLAGTDTQYF
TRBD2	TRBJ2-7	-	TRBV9	TGTGCCAGCAGCCAGACTAGCGGGTACTCCTACGAGCAGTACTTC	CASSQTSGYSYEQYF